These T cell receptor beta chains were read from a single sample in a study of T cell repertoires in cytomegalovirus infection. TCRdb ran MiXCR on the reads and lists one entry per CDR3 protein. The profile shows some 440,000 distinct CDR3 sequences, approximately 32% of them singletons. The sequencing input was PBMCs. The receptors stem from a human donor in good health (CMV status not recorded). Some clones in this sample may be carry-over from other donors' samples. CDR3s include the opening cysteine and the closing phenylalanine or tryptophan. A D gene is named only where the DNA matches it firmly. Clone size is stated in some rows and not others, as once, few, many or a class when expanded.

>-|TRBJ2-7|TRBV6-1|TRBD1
CASRENRGRREQYF
TGTGCCAGCAGAGAAAACAGGGGGAGAAGGGAGCAGTACTTC
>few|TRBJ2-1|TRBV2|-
CASSVKWGDAEQFF
TGTGCCAGCAGTGTTAAATGGGGGGATGCTGAGCAGTTCTTC
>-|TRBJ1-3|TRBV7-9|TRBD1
CASSYRGTTSGNTIYF
TGTGCCAGCAGCTACAGGGGAACCACTTCTGGAAACACCATATATTTT
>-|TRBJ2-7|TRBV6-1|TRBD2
CASRPSGGNYPHEQYF
TGTGCCAGCAGACCAAGCGGGGGAAACTACCCCCACGAGCAGTACTTC
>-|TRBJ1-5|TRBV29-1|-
CSVEGYYDRSLQPQHF
TGCAGCGTTGAGGGCTATTACGACAGGTCTCTACAGCCCCAGCATTTT
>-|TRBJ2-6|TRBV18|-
CASSPPSGANVLTF
TGTGCCAGCTCACCACCCTCCGGGGCCAACGTCCTGACTTTC
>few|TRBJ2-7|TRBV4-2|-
CASSQERTDHYEQYF
TGTGCCAGCAGCCAAGAACGGACAGATCACTACGAGCAGTACTTC
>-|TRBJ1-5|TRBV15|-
CATSSSGGGYSNQPQHF
TGTGCCACCAGCAGCTCCGGAGGGGGTTATAGCAATCAGCCCCAGCATTTT
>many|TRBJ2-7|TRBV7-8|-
CASSPTGTATYEQYF
TGTGCCAGCAGCCCCACCGGGACGGCCACCTACGAGCAGTACTTC
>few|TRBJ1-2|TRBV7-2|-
CASSLAGYTNYGYTF
TGTGCCAGCAGCTTAGCCGGGTATACAAACTATGGCTACACCTTC
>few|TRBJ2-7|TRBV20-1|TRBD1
CSARGQGASYEQYF
TGCAGTGCTAGGGGACAGGGGGCATCCTACGAGCAGTACTTC
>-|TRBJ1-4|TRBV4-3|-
CASSQDGGGTNEKLFF
TGCGCCAGCAGCCAAGACGGCGGGGGAACTAATGAAAAACTGTTTTTT
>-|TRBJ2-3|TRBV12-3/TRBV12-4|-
CASSPLLDADTQYF
TGTGCCAGCAGTCCTCTCTTAGATGCAGATACGCAGTATTTT
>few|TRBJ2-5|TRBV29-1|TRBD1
CSVGQGARQETQYF
TGCAGCGTAGGACAGGGGGCGCGGCAAGAGACCCAGTACTTC
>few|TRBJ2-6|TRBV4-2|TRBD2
CASSQGISGGVPGANVLTF
TGTGCCAGCAGCCAAGGCATTAGCGGGGGGGTCCCGGGGGCCAACGTCCTGACTTTC
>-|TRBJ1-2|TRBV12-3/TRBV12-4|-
CASSFSPLRGYGYTF
TGTGCCAGCAGTTTCAGTCCCCTTAGGGGCTATGGCTACACCTTC
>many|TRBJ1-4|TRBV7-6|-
CASSEMSEKLFF
TGTGCCAGCAGCGAAATGAGTGAAAAACTGTTTTTT
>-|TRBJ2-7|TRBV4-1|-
CASSQEEFYEQYF
TGCGCCAGCAGCCAAGAGGAGTTCTACGAGCAGTACTTC
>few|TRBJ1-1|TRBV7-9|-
CASGDGVNTEAFF
TGTGCCAGCGGGGACGGAGTGAACACTGAAGCTTTCTTT
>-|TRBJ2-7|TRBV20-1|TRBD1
CSARDQGTGGGYEQYF
TGCAGTGCTAGAGATCAAGGGACAGGGGGCGGCTACGAGCAGTACTTC
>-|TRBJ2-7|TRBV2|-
CASVPGRDGNPYEQYF
TGTGCCAGCGTCCCGGGGCGGGACGGGAACCCCTACGAGCAGTACTTC
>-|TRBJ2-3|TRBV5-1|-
CASSRQRDTQYF
TGCGCCAGCAGCAGACAGAGAGATACGCAGTATTTT
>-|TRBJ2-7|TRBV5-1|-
CASSQSTGTPGEQYF
TGCGCCAGCAGCCAGTCTACAGGGACGCCCGGCGAGCAGTACTTC
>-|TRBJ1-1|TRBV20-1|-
CSAPGEKGGQDTEAFF
TGCAGTGCTCCGGGCGAAAAAGGGGGGCAGGACACTGAAGCTTTCTTT
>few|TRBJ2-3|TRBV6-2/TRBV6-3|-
CASSYPRDSFTDTQYF
TGTGCCAGCAGTTACCCCCGGGACTCGTTCACAGATACGCAGTATTTT
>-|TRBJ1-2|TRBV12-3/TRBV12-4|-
CASSIYANYGYTF
TGTGCCAGCAGCATATATGCTAACTATGGCTACACCTTC
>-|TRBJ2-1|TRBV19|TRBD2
CASSIVSGGAVEQFF
TGTGCCAGTAGTATAGTTAGCGGGGGGGCAGTTGAGCAGTTCTTC
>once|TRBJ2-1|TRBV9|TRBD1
CASSEGDRANEQFF
TGTGCCAGCAGCGAGGGGGACAGGGCAAATGAGCAGTTCTTC
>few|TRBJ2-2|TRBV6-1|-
CASTKSGTSNTGELFF
TGTGCCAGCACCAAAAGCGGGACATCGAACACCGGGGAGCTGTTTTTT
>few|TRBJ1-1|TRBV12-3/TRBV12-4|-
CASSPGLVVAFF
TGTGCCAGCAGTCCCGGACTAGTGGTAGCTTTCTTT
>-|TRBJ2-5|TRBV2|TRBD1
CASSRTGVQETQYF
TGTGCCAGCAGTCGAACAGGGGTGCAAGAGACCCAGTACTTC
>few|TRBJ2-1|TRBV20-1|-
CSAEDNEQFF
TGCAGTGCTGAGGACAATGAGCAGTTCTTC
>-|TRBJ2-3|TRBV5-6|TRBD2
CASSREVAGGLSTDTQYF
TGTGCCAGCAGCCGCGAGGTAGCGGGGGGGCTCAGCACAGATACGCAGTATTTT
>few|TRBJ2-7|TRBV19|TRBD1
CASSMKGASYEQYF
TGTGCCAGTAGTATGAAGGGGGCGTCCTACGAGCAGTACTTC
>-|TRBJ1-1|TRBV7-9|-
CASSVRDNTEAFF
TGTGCCAGCAGCGTCCGGGACAACACTGAAGCTTTCTTT
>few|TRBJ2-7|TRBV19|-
CASSISLTSYEQYF
TGTGCCAGTAGTATCAGCCTCACCAGCTACGAGCAGTACTTC
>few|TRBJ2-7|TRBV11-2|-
CASSLIRPGGAEQYF
TGTGCCAGCAGCTTGATCCGACCTGGAGGCGCCGAGCAGTACTTC
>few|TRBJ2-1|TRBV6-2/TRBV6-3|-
CASSTRGSRNEQFF
TGTGCCAGCAGTACCCGGGGCTCTCGAAATGAGCAGTTCTTC
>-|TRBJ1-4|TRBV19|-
CASSMIAGTNEKLFF
TGTGCCAGTAGTATGATTGCGGGGACTAATGAAAAACTGTTTTTT
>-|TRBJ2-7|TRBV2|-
CASSGPTDYEQYF
TGTGCCAGCAGTGGACCGACAGACTACGAGCAGTACTTC
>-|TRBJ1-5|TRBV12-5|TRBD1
CASGHPGTGGRNQPPHF
TGTGCTAGTGGCCATCCCGGGACAGGGGGTCGAAATCAGCCCCCGCATTTT
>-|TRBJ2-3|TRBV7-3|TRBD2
CASSLSGGEADTQYF
TGTGCCAGCAGCTTAAGCGGGGGGGAGGCAGATACGCAGTATTTT